This T cell receptor beta chain was identified in a study of shared clonotypes between healthy human individuals. Study-level background: The people who gave samples were two women and a few men aged 18 to 49.

Remarks on this clone: The antigen is unknown.

Whole-study results and caveats: Blood alone was sampled, and tissue repertoires likely differ. About 4.5% of naive CD4 clonotypes were common to several donors.

Only in-frame clones appear in the TCRdb table, and some are missing; sequencing was by immunoSEQ multiplex PCR. In the table there are over a million clones, around 95% of which are singletons. V was trimmed by 7 bases and J by 2 bases, leaving 15 bases between them. The germline gives CDR1 MNHEY, CDR2 SVGAGI. CDR3 length: 15 residues. The receptor's source is a man aged 30 to 45 in good health. The J gene is TRBJ1-3, the V gene TRBV6-5; the D gene is possibly TRBD1 (5 bases). Sequenced sample: naive CD4+ T cells sorted from blood. Sample subset: CD45RA+ positively selected. Here the CDR3 reads CASTITRDAGNTIYF. The CDR3 DNA follows: TGTGCCAGCACGATCACGCGGGACGCTGGAAACACCATATATTTT.